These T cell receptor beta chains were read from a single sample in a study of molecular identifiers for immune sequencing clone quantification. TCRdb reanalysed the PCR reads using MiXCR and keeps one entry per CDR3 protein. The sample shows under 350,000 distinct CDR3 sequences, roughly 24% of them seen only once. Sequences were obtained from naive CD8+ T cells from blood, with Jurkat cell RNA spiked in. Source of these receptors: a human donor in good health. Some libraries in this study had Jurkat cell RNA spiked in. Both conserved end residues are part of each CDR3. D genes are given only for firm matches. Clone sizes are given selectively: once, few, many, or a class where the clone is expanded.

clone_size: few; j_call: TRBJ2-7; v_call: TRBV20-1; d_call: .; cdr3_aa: CSARDLGIAYEQYF; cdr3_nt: TGCAGTGCTAGAGATCTGGGTATAGCCTACGAGCAGTACTTC
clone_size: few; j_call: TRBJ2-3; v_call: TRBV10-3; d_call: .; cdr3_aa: CAIRPFSGIGKDTQYF; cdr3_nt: TGTGCCATCAGACCCTTTAGCGGTATTGGGAAAGATACGCAGTATTTT
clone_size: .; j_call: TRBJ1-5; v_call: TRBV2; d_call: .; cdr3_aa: CASSDGFGYQPQHF; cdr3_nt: TGTGCCAGCAGTGATGGGTTCGGCTATCAGCCCCAGCATTTT
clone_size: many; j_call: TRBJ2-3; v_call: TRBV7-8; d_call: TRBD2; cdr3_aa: CASSLWGTSGGLDTQYF; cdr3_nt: TGTGCCAGCAGCCTATGGGGGACTAGCGGGGGGTTAGATACGCAGTATTTT
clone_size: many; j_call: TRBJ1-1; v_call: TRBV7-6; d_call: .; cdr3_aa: CASSSTISGGTEAFF; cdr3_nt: TGTGCCAGCAGCTCAACTATAAGCGGAGGCACTGAAGCTTTCTTT
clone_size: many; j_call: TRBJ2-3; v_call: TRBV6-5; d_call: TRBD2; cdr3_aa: CACGAGAVDTQYF; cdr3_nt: TGTGCCTGCGGCGCGGGAGCAGTGGATACGCAGTATTTT
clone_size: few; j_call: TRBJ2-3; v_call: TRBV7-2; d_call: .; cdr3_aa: CARSPGGGSADTQYF; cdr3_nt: TGTGCCCGCAGCCCAGGGGGCGGGAGTGCAGATACGCAGTATTTT
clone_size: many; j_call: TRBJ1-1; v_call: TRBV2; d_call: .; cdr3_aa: CASSESRAAMNTEAFF; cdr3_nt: TGTGCCAGCAGTGAAAGTAGGGCAGCGATGAACACTGAAGCTTTCTTT
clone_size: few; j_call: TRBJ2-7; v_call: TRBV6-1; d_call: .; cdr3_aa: CASRIQGVEQYF; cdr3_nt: TGTGCCAGCAGAATACAGGGTGTCGAGCAGTACTTC
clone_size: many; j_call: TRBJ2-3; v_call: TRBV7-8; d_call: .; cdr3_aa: CASSLKSGNTDTQYF; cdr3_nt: TGTGCCAGCAGCTTAAAATCCGGGAACACAGATACGCAGTATTTT
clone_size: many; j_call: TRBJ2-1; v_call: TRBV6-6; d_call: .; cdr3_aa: CASSSGIWENEQFF; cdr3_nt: TGTGCCAGCTCATCGGGTATTTGGGAAAATGAGCAGTTCTTC
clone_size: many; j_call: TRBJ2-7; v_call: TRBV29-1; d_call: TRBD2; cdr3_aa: CSGVGTSDEQYF; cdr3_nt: TGCAGCGGTGTAGGGACTAGCGACGAGCAGTACTTC
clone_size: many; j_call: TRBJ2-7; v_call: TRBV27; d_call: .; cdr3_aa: CASSPDSGTYEQYF; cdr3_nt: TGTGCCAGCAGTCCGGACAGTGGAACCTACGAGCAGTACTTC
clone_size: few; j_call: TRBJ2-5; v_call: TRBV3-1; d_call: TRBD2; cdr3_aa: CASSGGGRVETQYF; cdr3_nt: TGTGCCAGCAGCGGGGGCGGGAGGGTCGAGACCCAGTACTTC
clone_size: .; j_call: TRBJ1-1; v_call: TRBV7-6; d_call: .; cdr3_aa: CASSPYETKAFF; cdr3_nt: TGTGCCAGTAGCCCCTATGAAACTAAAGCTTTCTTT
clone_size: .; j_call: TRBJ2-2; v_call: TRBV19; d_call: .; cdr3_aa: CASSIVTRGTRELFF; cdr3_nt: TGTGCCAGTAGTATAGTTACGAGGGGGACCCGGGAGCTGTTTTTT
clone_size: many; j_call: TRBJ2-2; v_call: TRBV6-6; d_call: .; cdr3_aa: CASSYSAGGELFF; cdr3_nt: TGTGCCAGCAGTTACTCCGCAGGGGGGGAGCTGTTTTTT
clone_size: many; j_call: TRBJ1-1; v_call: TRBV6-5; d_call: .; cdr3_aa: CASSYADLNTEAFF; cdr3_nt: TGTGCCAGCAGTTACGCCGATCTGAACACTGAAGCTTTCTTT
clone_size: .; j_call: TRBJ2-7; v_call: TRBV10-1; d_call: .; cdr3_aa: CASLTEPPYEQYF; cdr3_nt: TGCGCCAGCCTGACAGAGCCCCCCTACGAGCAGTACTTC
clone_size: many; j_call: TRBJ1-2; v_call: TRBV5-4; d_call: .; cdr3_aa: CASSLVPSALGYTF; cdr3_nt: TGTGCCAGCAGCTTGGTTCCAAGTGCCTTGGGCTACACCTTC
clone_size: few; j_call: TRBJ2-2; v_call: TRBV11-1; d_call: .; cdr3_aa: CASSFTGAGTGELFF; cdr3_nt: TGTGCCAGCAGCTTTACGGGAGCGGGCACCGGGGAGCTGTTTTTT
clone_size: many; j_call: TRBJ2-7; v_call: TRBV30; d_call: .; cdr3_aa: CAWHGAYEQYF; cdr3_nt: TGTGCCTGGCACGGAGCCTACGAGCAGTACTTC
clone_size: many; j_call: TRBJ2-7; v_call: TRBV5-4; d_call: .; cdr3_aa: CASSLEAAYEQYF; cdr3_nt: TGTGCCAGCAGCTTGGAGGCCGCCTACGAGCAGTACTTC
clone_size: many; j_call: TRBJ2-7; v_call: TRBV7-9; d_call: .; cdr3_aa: CASSTDHAEQYF; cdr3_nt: TGTGCCAGCAGCACAGACCATGCAGAGCAGTACTTC
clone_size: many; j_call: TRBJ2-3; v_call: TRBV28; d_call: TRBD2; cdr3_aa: CASSSLAGGTDTQYF; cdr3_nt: TGTGCCAGCAGTTCCCTAGCGGGAGGCACAGATACGCAGTATTTT
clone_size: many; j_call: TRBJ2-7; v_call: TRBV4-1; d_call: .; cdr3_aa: CASSQGSGAGYEQYF; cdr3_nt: TGCGCCAGCAGCCAAGGCTCGGGGGCGGGCTACGAGCAGTACTTC
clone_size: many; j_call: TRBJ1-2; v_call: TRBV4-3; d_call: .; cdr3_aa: CASSQEKEYYGYTF; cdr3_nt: TGCGCCAGCAGCCAAGAGAAAGAATACTATGGCTACACCTTC
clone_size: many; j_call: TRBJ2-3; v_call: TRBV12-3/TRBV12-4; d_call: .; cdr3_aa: CASSLVSPPLVTHLTDTQYF; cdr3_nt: TGTGCCAGCAGTTTAGTGTCTCCCCCACTAGTAACGCACCTCACAGATACGCAGTATTTT
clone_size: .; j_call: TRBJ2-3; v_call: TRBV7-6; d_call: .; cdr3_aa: CASSLRRREGARAPPSTDTQYF; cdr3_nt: TGTGCCAGCAGCTTAAGGCGTCGGGAGGGGGCTCGAGCGCCCCCGAGCACAGATACGCAGTATTTT
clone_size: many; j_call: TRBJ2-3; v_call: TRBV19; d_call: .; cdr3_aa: CATSTDTQYF; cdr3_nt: TGTGCCACCTCCACAGATACGCAGTATTTT
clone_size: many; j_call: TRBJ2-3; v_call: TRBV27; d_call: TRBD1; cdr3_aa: CASRQGGGTDTQYF; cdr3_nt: TGTGCCAGCCGACAGGGGGGAGGCACAGATACGCAGTATTTT
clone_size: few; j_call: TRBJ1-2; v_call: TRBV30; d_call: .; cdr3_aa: CAWSATFEGYTF; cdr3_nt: TGTGCCTGGAGCGCAACCTTCGAAGGCTACACCTTC